This T cell receptor (beta chain) emerged from a study of neoadjuvant nivolumab and ipilimumab in lung cancer. Study results and limitations: TCR receptors were sequenced in few samples.

With regard to this clone: The antigen is not known.

The CDR3 spans 14 residues. Per germline, CDR1 SGHAT and CDR2 FQNNGV. Trimming removed 5 bases from V and 2 bases from J, with 10 bases in between. TCRdb's table, derived via immunoSEQ multiplex PCR, lists solely in-frame clones and lacks some. Of about 1,400 clones listed, 80% were seen once; the top ten hold roughly 2.6%. This chain joins TRBV11-2 and TRBJ2-1; possible D gene TRBD1, 6 bases. This receptor was taken from an adult with non-small cell lung cancer. This specimen was tumor tissue, taken before neoadjuvant nivolumab, alone or with ipilimumab. For the CDR3, the DNA is TGTGCCAGCAGCCCAACAGGGACCTACAATGAGCAGTTCTTC. Protein sequence: CASSPTGTYNEQFF.